The 22 T cell receptor beta chains given below trace back to one sample, sequenced in a study of T cell repertoires in cytomegalovirus infection. Antigens of these TCRs are unknown. From the reads, TCRdb called clonotypes with MiXCR, one entry per CDR3 protein. The sample has hundreds of thousands of distinct CDR3 sequences, roughly a third seen once; the top ten hold 15% to 20%. The input for sequencing was cultured PBMCs, taken from culture after CMV antigen stimulation. The receptor source for this set is a human donor in good health (CMV status not recorded). Some clones in this sample may be carry-over from other donors' samples.

This clonotype was observed many times. CDR3 residues: CASSLDDPTTLSETQYF. The CDR3 coding sequence is TGTGCCAGCAGCTTAGATGACCCGACTACCTTGAGTGAGACCCAGTACTTC. The V call is TRBV7-2, the J call TRBJ2-5; the D gene is possibly TRBD2 (5 bases). The CDR3 consists of 17 residues. Trimming removed 1 base from V and 5 bases from J, with 20 bases in between. Germline loops: CDR1 SGHTA, CDR2 FQGNSA.

In this sample, this clonotype turned up a few times. The chain recombines TRBV7-2 with TRBJ2-1; a possible D gene is TRBD1 (5 bases). V was clipped by 2 bases and J by 8 bases, with 10 bases between them. CDR3 length equals 13 residues. Germline V gives CDR1 SGHTA, CDR2 FQGNSA. The CDR3 coding sequence is TGTGCCAGCAGCTTACACAGGATAGATGAGCAGTTCTTC. It translates to CASSLHRIDEQFF.

The V and J genes are TRBV7-6 and TRBJ2-2; D uncertain. V lost 0 bases, J lost 1 base, and 9 bases lay in between. The length of the CDR3 is 16 residues. CDR1 SGHVS and CDR2 FNYEAQ come from the germline V gene. The chain's CDR3 is CASSLAEAMNTGELFF. CDR3 coding DNA: TGTGCCAGCAGCTTAGCAGAAGCGATGAACACCGGGGAGCTGTTTTTT. Full variable domain (missing parts from reference TRBV7-6 and TRBJ2-2): GAGVSQSPRYKVTKRGQDVALRCDPISGHVSLYWYRQALGQGPEFLTYFNYEAQQDKSGLPNDRFSAERPEGSISTLTIQRTEQRDSAMYRCASSLAEAMNTGELFFGEGSRLTVL.

The table lists this clonotype with a few counts. The V and J genes are TRBV7-9 and TRBJ2-7; D unresolved. The germline V gene encodes CDR1 SEHNR and CDR2 FQNEAQ (reference sequence). Trimming took off 2 bases at V and 12 bases at J, with 11 bases between the two ends. This CDR3 has 11 amino acids. The CDR3 spells CASSLMHGWYF. CDR3 DNA: TGTGCCAGCAGCTTAATGCATGGGTGGTACTTC.

The chain links TRBV7-2 to TRBJ2-7; D is perhaps TRBD2 (7 bases). The CDR3 is 13 residues long. Germline lookup yields CDR1 SGHTA and CDR2 FQGNSA. The V gene lost 4 bases and the J gene lost 5 bases, with 12 bases spanning the gap. The CDR3 DNA reads as TGTGCCAGCAGCTCTAGGGGGGGCCACGAGCAGTACTTC. Its translation: CASSSRGGHEQYF.

In its sample, this clonotype was seen many times. The gene calls are TRBV7-2 and TRBJ2-5; possibly TRBD1 for D (5 bases). The CDR3 length is 14 residues. Trimming took off 5 bases at V and 5 bases at J, with 15 bases between the two ends. Germline lookup yields CDR1 SGHTA and CDR2 FQGNSA. CDR3 residues: CASSPGQGGETQYF. As DNA, the CDR3 is TGTGCCAGCAGCCCGGGCCAGGGTGGGGAGACCCAGTACTTC.

V is TRBV27 and J is TRBJ2-3; TRBD2 matches at 10 bases. V shed 8 bases and J 4 bases; nucleotides not matched to a gene: 24. Germline CDR1 MNHEY, CDR2 SMNVEV (reference sequence). The CDR3 length is 20 residues. This CDR3 reads CASARQRWRPSGSEADTQYF. In nucleotides, the CDR3 is TGTGCCAGCGCCCGACAGCGGTGGCGACCTAGCGGGAGTGAAGCAGATACGCAGTATTTT.

The chain links TRBV5-6 to TRBJ1-4; D call uncertain. This CDR3 has 17 residues. CDR1 is SGHDT and CDR2 is YYEEEE in the germline V gene. Trimming took 2 bases from V and 0 from J, leaving 14 bases between them. The CDR3 reads CASSFFLEDATNEKLFF. The CDR3 region has the DNA TGTGCCAGCAGCTTTTTTCTGGAGGACGCAACTAATGAAAAACTGTTTTTT.

This clonotype was counted once. CDR3: CASMTTDSTYEQYV. The CDR3 nucleotides are TGTGCCAGCATGACTACGGACTCGACCTACGAGCAGTACGTC. V and J are TRBV6-1 and TRBJ2-7, with a weak D call TRBD2 (5 bases). Per germline, CDR1 MNHNS and CDR2 SASEGT. This CDR3 region has 14 residues. V lost 7 bases and J 2 bases, leaving 15 bases between the germline ends.

The gene calls are TRBV7-6 and TRBJ1-1, with a weak D call TRBD1 (6 bases). The germline V gene encodes CDR1 SGHVS and CDR2 FNYEAQ. Trimming removed 4 bases from V and 6 bases from J, with 15 bases in between. This CDR3 spans 14 amino acids. Here the CDR3 DNA reads TGTGCCAGCAGCTCCTTGGCAGGGGTCGCTGAAGCTTTCTTT. Its translation is CASSSLAGVAEAFF.

This clonotype was counted a few times. This chain joins TRBV7-9 and TRBJ1-1; no reliable D call. The CDR3 is 17 amino acids. The ends were cut back, 6 bases at V and 0 bases at J, with 20 bases in the middle. The germline V gene encodes CDR1 SEHNR and CDR2 FQNEAQ (reference sequence). The CDR3 sequence: CASSSSEGGLMNTEAFF. CDR3 DNA: TGTGCCAGCAGTTCGTCGGAGGGTGGACTCATGAACACTGAAGCTTTCTTT.

V gene TRBV28 combines with J gene TRBJ1-5; TRBD1 aligns across 10 bases. The CDR3 is 17 amino acids. Germline lookup yields CDR1 MDHEN and CDR2 SYDVKM. V lost 3 bases to trimming and J lost 0 bases; unmatched junction nucleotides: 5. CDR3 sequence reads: CASSLDRGTYSNQPQHF. Written as DNA, the CDR3 is TGTGCCAGCAGTTTGGACAGGGGGACCTATAGCAATCAGCCCCAGCATTTT.

This clonotype was seen repeatedly, ten times or more. The genes are TRBV4-2 and TRBJ2-7, with 9 positions matching TRBD1. The CDR3 has 16 residues. Trimming cost V 3 bases and J 4 bases; bases outside gene matches: 10. CDR1 and CDR2 from the germline V gene are LGHNA and YNFKEQ. The CDR3 protein is CASSQGPGQGPYEQYF. The CDR3, as DNA: TGTGCCAGCAGCCAGGGACCGGGACAGGGCCCTTACGAGCAGTACTTC.

This clonotype showed up just a few times. V usage is TRBV6-2 or TRBV6-3 and J usage is TRBJ2-2, with D possibly matching TRBD2 (5 bases). CDR3 length: 18 residues. Between the trimmed V and J ends, which lost 4 bases and 0 bases, there was a span of 18 bases. Germline assignment: CDR1 MNHEY and CDR2 SVGEGT. The CDR3 spells CASSSLPGSGANTGELFF. The CDR3 region has the DNA TGTGCCAGCAGTTCCCTCCCTGGGAGCGGAGCGAACACCGGGGAGCTGTTTTTT.

The chain has TRBV6-6 and TRBJ1-1, with 8 bases identical to TRBD1. The CDR3 length is 15 residues. The germline gives CDR1 MNHNY, CDR2 SVGAGI (reference sequence). V lost 4 bases and J lost 3; bases outside the gene matches: 7. The CDR3 DNA reads TGTGCCAGCAGTTCCCCGTCACAGGGGGACACTGAAGCTTTCTTT. It is translated as CASSSPSQGDTEAFF.

This chain connects TRBV3-1 to TRBJ1-6; D gene unclear. The CDR3 length is 11 residues. Deletions cut 0 bases from V and 9 bases from J, with 0 bases between. CDR1 and CDR2 from the germline V gene are LGHDT and YNNKEL (reference sequence). Here the CDR3 reads CASSQDSPLHF. The CDR3 region has the DNA TGTGCCAGCAGCCAAGATTCACCCCTCCACTTT.

This clonotype showed up many times. The J gene is TRBJ1-1, the V gene TRBV7-8, with unresolved D. Per germline, CDR1 SGHVS and CDR2 FQNEAQ. V was cut by 5 bases and J by 3 bases, with 10 bases left in between. There are 13 residues in the CDR3. CDR3 sequence reads: CASSITGDTEAFF. For the CDR3, the DNA is TGTGCCAGCAGCATTACTGGAGACACTGAAGCTTTCTTT.

This chain links TRBV11-2 with TRBJ2-5; 14 bases align to TRBD2. CDR3 size: 19 residues. V lost 1 base to trimming and J lost 3 bases; unmatched junction nucleotides: 10. In germline, CDR1 is SGHAT, CDR2 FQNNGV. CDR3 nucleotide sequence: TGTGCCAGCAGCTTAGGCTACGGGACTAGCGGGAGAAAGAAAGAGACCCAGTACTTC. Translating gives CASSLGYGTSGRKKETQYF.

With regard to this clonotype: This is likely a read error, given that the CDR3 carries no conserved phenylalanine or tryptophan at its end. J is TRBJ1-5 and V is TRBV6-1, with a weak D call TRBD1 (6 bases). The CDR3 consists of 17 residues. CDR1 and CDR2 (germline): MNHNS, SASEGT. Trimming removed 5 bases at V and 7 bases at J, with 24 bases between. The DNA of the CDR3 is TGTGCCAGCAGTTACGGAGTTTCCTGGCGTGGGGGCCAGCCCCAGCATTGT. Residues: CASSYGVSWRGGQPQHC.

This chain joins TRBV7-2 and TRBJ1-5; D perhaps matches TRBD1 (5 bases). This CDR3 is built from 12 residues. CDR1 SGHTA and CDR2 FQGNSA come from the germline V gene. Trimming stripped 4 bases from V and 13 bases from J, with 14 bases between. CDR3 coding DNA: TGTGCCAGCAGCTCAGGAGGGGTAGGGCAGCATTTT. Its protein product is CASSSGGVGQHF.

This chain links TRBV4-1 with TRBJ2-4; 12 nucleotides match TRBD2. This CDR3 spans 23 amino acids. Germline V CDR1 and CDR2: MGHRA, YSYEKL. V was clipped by 3 bases and J by 0 bases; unmatched bases: 21. The CDR3 sequence: CASSHDALRLAGEHYVAKNIQYF. The CDR3 DNA is TGCGCCAGCAGCCATGATGCCCTTCGACTAGCGGGAGAACACTATGTAGCCAAAAACATTCAGTACTTC.

A word on this clonotype: The junction differs from germline at one of its ends, possibly a read error. This rearrangement joins TRBV6-2 or TRBV6-3 to TRBJ2-5, with D perhaps being TRBD1 or TRBD2 (5 bases each). Germline CDR1 is MNHEY and CDR2 is SVGEGT. The CDR3 consists of 14 residues. CDR3: CATSGPGPQETQYF. The CDR3 bases are TGTGCCACCAGTGGACCGGGGCCCCAAGAGACCCAGTACTTC.